This passage covers 10 T cell receptor beta chains from one sample sequenced in a study of identical twins (dated by TCRdb to 2015 to 2016). The library was built by means of 5' RACE. The instrument was an Illumina HiSeq 2000. TCRdb reworked the public reads: Q25 trimming with fastp, MiXCR clone assembly, productive beta chains retained. Records with the same CDR3 protein are collapsed into one entry carrying the most frequent genes and DNA. The sample table holds 650,000 to 750,000 distinct CDR3 sequences, of which less than 25% were seen once. More than 4% of the sample is held by the ten biggest clonotypes. These data also formed part of another study, on T cells expressing NK-cell markers.

The sample taken for sequencing was PBMCs. The receptors originated from a young woman in good health.

CDR3 protein: CASSSFSDPYEQYF. The CDR3 DNA follows: TGTGCCAGCAGTAGCTTTTCCGACCCCTACGAGCAGTACTTC. This chain links TRBV25-1 with TRBJ2-7; D not certain. CDR3 length equals 14 residues. Germline V gene lookup returns CDR1 MGHDK and CDR2 SYGVNS. With 5 bases removed from V and 2 bases from J, the gap between germline ends came to 13 bases.

This clonotype was counted only a few times. V gene TRBV10-3 combines with J gene TRBJ1-1, with 8 bases aligning to TRBD1. Losses at the gene ends were 5 bases for V and 6 bases for J; bases not matched to a gene: 8. The CDR3 spans 14 residues. Germline assignment: CDR1 ENHRY and CDR2 SYGVKD. The CDR3 region is CAISLGTGRAEAFF. For the CDR3, the DNA is TGTGCCATCAGTCTCGGGACAGGTCGAGCTGAAGCTTTCTTT.

As concerns this clonotype: The conserved phenylalanine or tryptophan is not found at the CDR3 terminus, so this likely reflects a read error. The chain couples TRBV5-1 to TRBJ2-1; D gene uncertain. The germline CDR1 and CDR2 sequences are SGHRS and YFSETQ. CDR3 length equals 15 residues. V shed 0 bases and J shed 0 bases, with 7 bases lying between them. CDR3 sequence (DNA): TGCGCCAGCAGCTTGGATGTCAGCTCCTACAATGAGCAGTTCTCC. This gives the protein CASSLDVSSYNEQFS.

V gene TRBV12-3 or TRBV12-4 combines with J gene TRBJ2-7; D possibly matches TRBD1 or TRBD2 (5 bases each). The CDR3 covers 13 residues. Trimming took 0 bases from V and 6 from J, leaving 9 bases between them. CDR3 amino acids: CASSLAFGGEQYF. In DNA form, the CDR3 reads TGTGCCAGCAGTTTAGCGTTTGGGGGCGAGCAGTACTTC.

This clonotype was picked up a small number of times. One junction end does not reproduce the germline sequence, and a read error may be involved. V and J are TRBV20-1 and TRBJ2-1; 15 bases align to TRBD2. The CDR3 extends over 14 amino acids. Per the germline V gene, CDR1 is DFQATT and CDR2 is SNEGSKA (reference sequence). The CDR3 protein is CSARGLAGGQEQFF. The DNA for the CDR3 is TGCAGTGCGAGAGGACTAGCGGGGGGGCAAGAGCAGTTCTTC.

Many counts were recorded for this clonotype. J is TRBJ2-5 and V is TRBV25-1; D perhaps matches TRBD2 (7 bases). The CDR3 spans 14 residues. Between the trimmed V and J ends, which lost 8 bases and 1 base, there was a span of 14 bases. The germline V gene encodes CDR1 MGHDK and CDR2 SYGVNS. The chain's CDR3 is CASSRGGVQETQYF. In DNA form, the CDR3 reads TGTGCCAGCTCTAGAGGGGGGGTCCAAGAGACCCAGTACTTC. The full variable domain, its missing parts supplied by reference TRBV25-1 and TRBJ2-5, is EADIYQTPRYLVIGTGKKITLECSQTMGHDKMYWYQQDPGMELHLIHYSYGVNSTEKGDLSSESTVSRIRTEHFPLTLESARPSHTSQYLCASSRGGVQETQYFGPGTRLLVL.

This clonotype was found a few times. The CDR3 sequence is CASRANRGPGETQYF. The CDR3 bases are TGTGCCAGCAGGGCCAACAGGGGGCCGGGTGAGACCCAGTACTTC. V usage is TRBV12-3 or TRBV12-4 and J usage is TRBJ2-5, with 9 bases matching TRBD1. CDR3 length: 15 residues. Unmatched junction bases numbered 10, after V lost 6 bases and J lost 5 bases.

The chain has TRBV7-2 and TRBJ2-5; D is uncertain. The V end lost 1 base, the J end lost 3 bases, and 15 bases lay between the germline ends. The CDR3 has 16 residues. Germline-derived CDR1 and CDR2 are SGHTA and FQGNSA. CDR3 bases: TGTGCCAGCAGCTTAGGGCGAGCGATACGAAAAGAGACCCAGTACTTC. Translation: CASSLGRAIRKETQYF. The full variable domain, completed using reference TRBV7-2 and TRBJ2-5, is GAGVSQSPSNKVTEKGKDVELRCDPISGHTALYWYRQSLGQGLEFLIYFQGNSAPDKSGLPSDRFSAERTGGSVSTLTIQRTQQEDSAVYLCASSLGRAIRKETQYFGPGTRLLVL.

A few counts support this clonotype. The genes are TRBV18 and TRBJ2-5; D gene uncertain. The CDR3 has 15 amino acids. Germline V CDR1 and CDR2: KGHSH, LQKENI. Trimming removed 2 bases from V and 0 bases from J, with 10 bases in between. CDR3 coding DNA: TGTGCCAGCTCACCAGGAACAGATTACCAAGAGACCCAGTACTTC. As protein: CASSPGTDYQETQYF.

The rearrangement joins TRBV3-1 to TRBJ2-2; TRBD2 aligns across 7 bases. V gave up 4 bases and J gave up 8 bases; unmatched junction bases: 7. The CDR3 contains 14 residues. The germline CDR1 and CDR2 sequences are LGHDT and YNNKEL (reference sequence). The CDR3 DNA sequence: TGTGCCAGCAGCCTCGGACTAGGGGAGGGGGAGCTGTTTTTT. Residues: CASSLGLGEGELFF. Full variable domain (outside the CDR3, taken from reference TRBV3-1 and TRBJ2-2): DTAVSQTPKYLVTQMGNDKSIKCEQNLGHDTMYWYKQDSKKFLKIMFSYNNKELIINETVPNRFSPKSPDKAHLNLHINSLELGDSAVYFCASSLGLGEGELFFGEGSRLTVL.